This T cell receptor (beta chain) was found in a study of cytomegalovirus exposure and HLA in healthy donors (dated by TCRdb to about 2017). Study-wide context: According to an earlier analysis of 587 of the donors, about 190 million T cells yielded roughly 110 million unique TCR beta sequences and 276 Gb of sequence data. Alongside the repertoire data, information on donor age, sex, ethnicity and CMV serostatus was compiled. To decide whether each TCR beta V gene segment behaved as functional or pseudogenic, an earlier analysis of approximately 590 of the donors relied on high-throughput TCR beta sequencing. An early release covering around 630 HLA-typed donors comprised approximately 300 gigabases of sequencing data and around 86 million unique TCR sequences. The study combined high-throughput TCR immunosequencing, statistical association of individual TCRs with disease status, and machine learning to predict cytomegalovirus infection status. HLA typing covered class I and class II loci at four-digit resolution. Among about 390 genotyped donors of the cohort, an average of approximately 240,000 unique TCR beta nucleotide sequences were sequenced per donor, roughly 20% of them non-productive. A separate validation cohort of more than 100 different subjects was used in addition to the roughly 640-subject first cohort. Rather than drawing on any new phenotypic data, the later analysis identified candidate immune exposures from TCR beta sequences and the way those sequences occurred across donors. The study used immunosequencing to profile the T cell repertoires of 666 subjects and linked those repertoires to cytomegalovirus serostatus. Several DR-DQ haplotypes were handled as single units for association and clustering, since linkage in the cohort was strong. The aim of the study was to test whether cataloging public T cell receptors could identify signatures of past pathogen exposure. Among the 398 genotyped donors, about 83% belonged to the genetic ancestry cluster associated with self-reported Caucasian donors. A later genetic analysis used genome-wide SNP genotypes for about 65% of the roughly 670 donors, treating that subset as a discovery cohort. The number of donors typed differed by locus, with 629-630 for A, B, C, DRB1 and DQB1, roughly 520 for DQA1, 600 to 610 for DPA1, and roughly 450 for DPB1. All discovery cohort repertoires had been generated using a single sequencing platform. A later analysis re-examined previously published TCR beta repertoires from over 500 donors and added high-resolution HLA genotyping to investigate patterns of TCR occurrence.

The cohort consisted of approximately 670 healthy bone marrow donors. Cohort members were all nominally healthy when sampled, although unrecorded immune exposures were likely present. The donor tested CMV seronegative and was one of the 352 seronegative cohort members. Each donor provided a peripheral blood sample, and peripheral blood mononuclear cells were used for TCR beta sequencing. The Qiagen DNeasy Blood Extraction Kit was used to extract genomic DNA from the blood cell samples. Results and caveats for the whole study, not just this receptor: Linkage disequilibrium might explain the correlated functional status among segregating V segments, but an unknown experimental factor could not be excluded. The study listed 150 to 200 TCR beta chains as associated with cytomegalovirus. A few of the identified cytomegalovirus-associated TCR beta chains were confirmed in vitro to be specific for cytomegalovirus antigens. The presence/absence analyses assumed that sequencing depth was roughly uniform across donors, and that assumption may not be true. Because HLA typing was unavailable for some donors at each locus, only the typed subset was used in association tests. About 17 rarely observed V segments, including chromosome 9 orphons, were excluded from the earlier analysis of about 600 of the donors because counts were too low. A further reported finding was that TCR beta sequences accurately predicted the HLA-A and HLA-B alleles for most subjects in the first cohort. In a later analysis, most CMV-associated TCR beta chains were found to appear HLA-restricted, with HLA associations seemingly driven largely by CMV exposure. Immune exposure information for the cohort was limited to CMV serostatus. A later genetic analysis associated a missense DCLRE1C variant with V-gene and J-gene trimming of TCR beta chains, and an independent cohort replicated the association. The classifier was reported to diagnose cytomegalovirus status with high specificity and sensitivity in both the original cohort and the validation cohort. In a later analysis, HLA-associated TCR beta chains were found to be more clonally expanded and to have lower generation probabilities than equally common non-associated chains. In a later genetic analysis, fewer N-insertions in productive TCRs were reported among donors in an Asian-associated ancestry cluster than the approximately 670-donor mean. While some public TCRs were present in many individuals, most TCR sequences turned up only very rarely across donors. At a false discovery rate of 0.05, a later analysis linked approximately 18,000 TCR beta sequences to specific HLA alleles. Broadly in line with IMGT annotations, most TCR beta V segments showed up in productive rearrangements about 87% or about 30% of the time in an earlier analysis of several hundred of the donors. According to a later analysis, TCR association rates differed among HLA loci, with DRB1 alleles showing the most associated TCRs and HLA-C alleles showing the fewest. Some IMGT-functional V segments, including TRBV6-2 and TRBV6-3, could not be told apart with the 87-base-pair reads, so those segments were excluded. The authors suggested that the approach could potentially be generalized to other disease states and immunological phenotypes. This cohort had only TCR beta chains sequenced, and the lack of alpha or paired-chain data limited which features could be detected. A cluster of highly shared sequence variants was judged likely to represent a technical artifact of the sequencing pipeline. A later analysis reported that several top co-occurrence clusters appeared linked to parvovirus B19, influenza, CMV and Epstein-Barr virus. Assigning TCR associations to individual alleles was difficult when HLA alleles, especially DR and DQ, strongly co-occurred.

Library preparation employed the immunoSEQ multiplex PCR assay. For the multiplex PCR, a mixture combining 60 forward primers for TCR Vbeta segments and 13 reverse primers for TCR Jbeta segments was used. Amplification of the CDR3 region of rearranged TCR beta genes was performed with a multiplex PCR assay on genomic DNA. The amplified TCR beta libraries were sequenced on the Illumina HiSeq System as 87-base-pair reads. As for the original processing: A later analysis counted about 76 million unique TCR beta chains across the 550 to 750 repertoires, and 10 million to 12 million of these chains were shared by at least two donors. Raw reads were error-corrected and collapsed into unique sequences with a nearest-neighbor algorithm that merged closely related sequences to remove PCR and sequencing errors. CDR3 sequences were aligned to IMGT reference sequences to assign V, D and J gene segments. For a sequence to be retained, at least a six-nucleotide match to both a V gene segment and a J gene segment was required. A rearrangement was called productive if the CDR3 had no stop codons and remained in frame with V and J, and every other rearrangement was called non-productive. CDR3 was defined by IMGT convention, running from the second conserved V-encoded cysteine to the conserved J-encoded phenylalanine. The earlier analysis of about 640 of the donors excluded any sequence lacking an unambiguous match to a single V gene segment. In an earlier analysis of around 590 of the donors, a V segment was called functional when productive rearrangements were above 56.7%, and segregating when the standard deviation between donors exceeded 5%. A statistical classification framework was developed to diagnose cytomegalovirus status using the catalog of TCR beta chain sequences. In a later analysis, TCR nucleotide sequences were compared against IMGT/GENE-DB human TR gene sequences so that V and J genes could be assigned. The TCRdist pipeline was used in a later analysis to assign CDR3 sequences and most-parsimonious VDJ recombination scenarios. In a later analysis, every TCR beta chain was defined by the combination of its CDR3 amino acid sequence and its V-gene family, and reads without a unique V-gene family were dropped. A later analysis removed over 500 highly shared, low-generation-probability nucleotide sequences to deal with suspected cross-contamination and a sequencing artifact. In a later analysis, a clonal expansion index for each public chain was calculated from normalized within-repertoire ranks of inferred template counts. A later analysis computed generation probabilities with a VDJ recombination model fitted to out-of-frame rearrangements, and checked the results against IGoR. Hypergeometric tests were used in a later analysis to score TCR-TCR, TCR-HLA and TCR-CMV co-occurrence, with a repertoire-size bias correction applied to the TCR pairs. False discovery rates were estimated in a later analysis by permuting HLA or CMV assignments 20 times. A later analysis grouped co-occurring TCRs with DBSCAN, adding TCRdist sequence similarity when clustering within HLA-allele-positive subsets. Repertoires with fewer than 30,000 or more than 120,000 public chains, plus five repertoires with anomalous nucleotide sharing, were excluded from co-occurrence clustering. Held by TCRdb, this immuneACCESS table contains in-frame sequences only and omits some clones. Under half of the omission traces to an unresolved V gene where checked; the cause of the rest is unknown. V and J calls and clone size are copied from that table; D and trimming were computed from the DNA. The sample table lists about 190,000 clones, 82% of them with a count of one. Jointly, the top ten make up approximately 0.74% of the sample.

About this clone itself: Its antigen is not yet known. Base qualities are missing; no much larger clone stands one base away.

V ends up 2 bases short and J 4 bases short, with an unmatched junction base count of 13. In the germline V gene, CDR1 corresponds to SQVTM and CDR2 to ANQGSEA. Reading from cysteine to phenylalanine, the CDR3 counts 17 amino acids. Of all the DNA, just the CDR3 is kept, 51 bases in frame from base 1. The specimen was PBMCs. The source of this sequence is a woman aged 18-30 years in good health and CMV-seronegative. The chain uses TRBV29-1 and TRBJ1-1; 10 junctional bases match TRBD1. The DNA sequence is as follows: TGCAGCGTTGAACCGGGCGCCGACAGGGGGCGAGTCACTGAAGCTTTCTTT. Its protein is CSVEPGADRGRVTEAFF.